A single sample gave rise to the 8 T cell receptor beta chains below, sequenced in a study of neurological immune-mediated disorders. TCRdb reprocessed the 5' RACE reads with MiXCR, giving one entry per CDR3 protein. The table lists approximately 40,000 distinct CDR3 sequences, 10% of them singletons. Specimen: PBMCs. These receptors were collected from a woman younger than 45 with HTLV-1-associated myelopathy (HAM/TSP).

This clonotype was recorded at least ten times. The chain recombines TRBV7-2 with TRBJ1-1, with TRBD1 as a possible D gene (6 bases). This CDR3 is 17 amino acids long. Germline V gene lookup returns CDR1 SGHTA and CDR2 FQGNSA. The V end was cut by 4 bases, the J end by 1 base, with 19 bases between. CDR3 bases: TGTGCCAGCAGCTACCCCCCTAACAGGGCCGAGAACACTGAAGCTTTCTTT. Translation gives CASSYPPNRAENTEAFF. Using reference TRBV7-2 and TRBJ1-1 for the parts outside the CDR3, the full variable domain is GAGVSQSPSNKVTEKGKDVELRCDPISGHTALYWYRQSLGQGLEFLIYFQGNSAPDKSGLPSDRFSAERTGGSVSTLTIQRTQQEDSAVYLCASSYPPNRAENTEAFFGQGTRLTVV.

Details on this clonotype: Without the conserved terminal phenylalanine or tryptophan, this CDR3 likely stems from a read error. The CDR3 nucleotides read TGTGTCAGCAGCTTAGGCGTATTGGTAGGGAACACTGAAGCTTTCATT. It is translated as CVSSLGVLVGNTEAFI. The rearrangement uses TRBV7-6 and TRBJ1-1; D gene unclear. Germline assignment: CDR1 SGHVS and CDR2 FNYEAQ. The CDR3 runs to 16 residues.

This clonotype has a count of ten or more. This sequence joins TRBV10-2 and TRBJ2-3; TRBD2 agrees at 13 bases. Per germline, CDR1 WSHSY and CDR2 SAAADI. The CDR3 consists of 17 residues. With 2 bases clipped from V and 4 bases from J, the junction kept 6 bases outside the gene matches. CDR3 amino acids: CASSETSGGAEADTQYF. DNA of the CDR3: TGCGCCAGCAGTGAGACTAGCGGGGGGGCTGAGGCAGATACGCAGTATTTT.

This clonotype was counted at least ten times. The chain is built from TRBV20-1 and TRBJ1-1; D is undetermined. V was clipped by 5 bases and J by 0 bases, with 13 bases between them. Germline values: CDR1 DFQATT, CDR2 SNEGSKA (reference sequence). This CDR3 has 14 residues. CDR3 DNA: TGCAGTGCTGGGTCCTCCGGGGTGAACACTGAAGCTTTCTTT. This codes for CSAGSSGVNTEAFF.

This clonotype was observed at least ten times. This chain connects TRBV24-1 to TRBJ2-7, with D tentatively TRBD1 (6 bases). The CDR3 extends over 14 amino acids. V dropped 3 bases and J dropped 0 bases, with 8 bases sitting between them. CDR1 is KGHDR and CDR2 is SFDVKD in the germline V gene. CDR3 region: CATSDTGSSYEQYF. CDR3 in DNA: TGTGCCACCAGTGATACAGGGAGCTCCTACGAGCAGTACTTC.

By frequency in the sample, this clonotype is large (0.1 to 1%). J is TRBJ2-4 and V is TRBV12-3 or TRBV12-4; 7 positions agree with TRBD2. This CDR3 comprises 12 residues. Losses at the gene ends were 4 bases for V and 7 bases for J; bases not matched to a gene: 1. CDR3 protein: CASSWEGNIQYF. CDR3 sequence (DNA): TGTGCCAGCAGTTGGGAGGGGAACATTCAGTACTTC.

This clonotype showed up many times. The V call is TRBV29-1, the J call TRBJ2-7, with 16 positions matching TRBD2. V gave up 6 bases and J gave up 2 bases; unmatched junction bases: 4. The CDR3 is made up of 15 amino acids. CDR1 is SQVTM and CDR2 is ANQGSEA in the germline V gene. This chain's CDR3 is CSVGGLAGGTYEQYF. CDR3 nucleotide sequence: TGCAGCGTGGGGGGACTAGCGGGGGGGACCTACGAGCAGTACTTC.

This clonotype has a count of ten or more. V gene TRBV5-1 combines with J gene TRBJ1-6, with D possibly matching TRBD1 (5 bases). CDR3 length equals 18 residues. Trimming removed 1 base from V and 0 bases from J, with 14 bases in between. Germline CDR1 SGHRS, CDR2 YFSETQ. In DNA, the CDR3 is TGCGCCAGCAGCTTGATACACAGGACGAGCTCCTATAATTCACCCCTCCACTTT. Protein: CASSLIHRTSSYNSPLHF.